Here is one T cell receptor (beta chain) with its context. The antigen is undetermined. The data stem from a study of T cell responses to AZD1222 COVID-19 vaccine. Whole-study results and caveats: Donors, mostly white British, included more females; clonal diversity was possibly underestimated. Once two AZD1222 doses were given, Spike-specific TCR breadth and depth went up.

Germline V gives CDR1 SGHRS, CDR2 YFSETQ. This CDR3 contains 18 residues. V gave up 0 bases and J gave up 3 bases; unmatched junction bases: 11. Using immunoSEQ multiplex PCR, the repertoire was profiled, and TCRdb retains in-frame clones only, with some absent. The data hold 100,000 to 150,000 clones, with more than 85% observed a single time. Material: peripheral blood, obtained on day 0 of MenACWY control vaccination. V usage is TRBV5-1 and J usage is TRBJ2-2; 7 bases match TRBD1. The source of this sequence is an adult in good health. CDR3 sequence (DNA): TGCGCCAGCAGCTTGGAGCCCCCCGGGGACAGCCACACCGGGGAGCTGTTTTTT. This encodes CASSLEPPGDSHTGELFF.